This T cell receptor beta chain was identified in a study of cytomegalovirus exposure and HLA in healthy donors. PCR employed 60 Vbeta and 13 Jbeta primers. Assay used: immunoSEQ multiplex PCR; TCRdb lists only in-frame clones, some missing. The top ten clones hold over 4% of a sample with around 100,000 clones, about four fifths of them seen once. Germline V gene sequence: CDR1 SGDLS, CDR2 YYNGEE. This CDR3 comprises 12 residues. Trimming left V 0 bases short and J 5 bases short, with 5 bases between. This clone was seen only a few times. Distinct nucleotide sequences in the sample also encode this CDR3.

The sequence was obtained from a woman aged 40 to 55 in good health and CMV-seropositive. The chain is built from TRBV9 and TRBJ1-2; D remains unclear. The material sequenced was PBMCs. CDR3 sequence (DNA): TGTGCCAGCAGCGTAGACGGTTATGGCTACACCTTC. This codes for CASSVDGYGYTF.